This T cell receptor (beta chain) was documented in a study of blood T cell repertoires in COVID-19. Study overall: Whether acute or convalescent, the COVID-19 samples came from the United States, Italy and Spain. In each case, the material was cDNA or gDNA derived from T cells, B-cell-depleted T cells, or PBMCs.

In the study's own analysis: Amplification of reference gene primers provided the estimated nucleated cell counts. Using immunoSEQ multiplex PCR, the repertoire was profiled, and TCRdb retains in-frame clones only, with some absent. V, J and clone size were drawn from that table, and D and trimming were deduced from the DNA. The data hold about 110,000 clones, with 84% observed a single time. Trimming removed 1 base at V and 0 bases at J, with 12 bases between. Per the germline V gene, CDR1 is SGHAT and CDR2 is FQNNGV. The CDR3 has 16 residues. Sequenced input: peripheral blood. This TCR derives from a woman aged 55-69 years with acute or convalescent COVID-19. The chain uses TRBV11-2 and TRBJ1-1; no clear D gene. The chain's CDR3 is CASSLVWRALNTEAFF. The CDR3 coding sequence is TGTGCCAGCAGCTTAGTGTGGCGGGCGCTGAACACTGAAGCTTTCTTT.